This TCR beta chain was sequenced for a study of shared clonotypes between healthy human individuals. Background on the study: Donor ages ranged 18 to 49 years: two women, a few men.

About this clone: Its target is not known.

Naive-designated CD8 cells lacked CD45RO, were positively enriched for CCR7, and omitted terminally differentiated effector memory CD45RA+ cells. Authors' methods: Without quality scores, immunoSEQ junctional reads could not be filtered like full-length reads. Only in-frame clones appear in the TCRdb table, and some are missing; sequencing was by immunoSEQ multiplex PCR. That table is the source of V, J and clone size, and D and trimming were worked out from the DNA. The sample holds some 630,000 clones, about 95% seen once. The study's findings and limits: Estimated richness was generally greater in naive than memory subsets. The generation probabilities recorded for non-shared clonotypes fell below those of clonotypes shared by all four donors.

CDR3 length equals 15 residues. CDR1 and CDR2 (germline): SGHRS, YFSETQ. The V gene lost 1 base and the J gene lost 0 bases, with 8 bases spanning the gap. The chain has TRBV5-1 and TRBJ2-1, with D maybe TRBD2 (5 bases). This clonotype was sampled from a woman aged 25 to 39 in good health. Material for sequencing was naive CD8+ T cells sorted from blood. The CDR3 here is CASSLTGNSYNEQFF. Here the CDR3 DNA reads TGCGCCAGCAGCTTGACCGGGAACTCCTACAATGAGCAGTTCTTC.